These 10 T cell receptor beta chains came from one sample sequenced in a study of blood T cell repertoires in COVID-19. TCRdb's table, derived via immunoSEQ multiplex PCR, lists solely in-frame clones and lacks some. The top ten hold roughly 13% of the sample, which has some 220,000 clones, more than 75% seen once. The specimen sequenced was peripheral blood. The receptors shown here come from a human donor in a cohort sampled during active COVID-19.

This clone was detected only a few times. The chain uses TRBV11-1 and TRBJ2-7, with no clear D. The V end was cut by 5 bases, the J end by 0 bases, with 11 bases between. Germline V gives CDR1 SGHAT, CDR2 FQDESV (reference sequence). CDR3 length: 14 amino acids. The DNA for the CDR3 is TGTGCCAGCAGCCGCCTACCCGGCTCCTACGAGCAGTACTTC. Protein product: CASSRLPGSYEQYF.

The chain carries TRBV6-5 and TRBJ1-2; D call uncertain. The CDR3 loop spans 14 amino acids. Germline V gene sequence: CDR1 MNHEY, CDR2 SVGAGI. Trimming stripped 6 bases from V and 6 bases from J, with 17 bases between. CDR3 loop: CASSTPREFDGYTF. The CDR3 nucleotides are TGTGCCAGCAGCACACCCCGGGAATTCGATGGCTACACCTTC.

V gene TRBV4-2 combines with J gene TRBJ2-7; TRBD2 agrees at 8 bases. The trim removed 4 bases at V and 4 bases at J, leaving 9 bases unmatched. Germline-derived CDR1 and CDR2 are LGHNA and YNFKEQ. The CDR3 runs to 15 residues. For the CDR3, the DNA is TGTGCCAGCAGCCGACCAACTAGCGGAGGATACGAGCAGTACTTC. Amino acids: CASSRPTSGGYEQYF.

This clone was observed a single time. This same CDR3 is encoded by further DNA sequences in the sample. This chain uses TRBV12-3 or TRBV12-4 with TRBJ1-5, with a tentative D call TRBD1 (6 bases). This CDR3 is 13 amino acids long. V lost 5 bases and J lost 5, with 10 bases in between. CDR3: CASSLSGDQPQHF. The CDR3 DNA sequence: TGTGCCAGCAGTCTGTCAGGGGATCAGCCCCAGCATTTT.

The chain combines TRBV7-8 with TRBJ1-1; D is perhaps TRBD1 (5 bases). V was clipped by 3 bases and J by 3 bases, with 14 bases between them. The CDR3 is made up of 15 amino acids. CDR1 SGHVS and CDR2 FQNEAQ come from the germline V gene. This CDR3 reads CASSLTVGDYTEAFF. CDR3 nucleotides: TGTGCCAGCAGCTTGACAGTCGGGGACTACACTGAAGCTTTCTTT.

The chain employs TRBV19 and TRBJ1-6; tentative D call: TRBD1 (6 bases). Germline lookup yields CDR1 LNHDA and CDR2 SQIVND (reference sequence). V dropped 5 bases and J dropped 14 bases, with 16 bases sitting between them. This CDR3 is 13 amino acids long. CDR3 in amino acids: CASSRTEFGTLHF. In nucleotides, the CDR3 is TGTGCCAGTAGTCGGACAGAGTTCGGGACCCTCCACTTT.

The chain couples TRBV19 to TRBJ2-1; 7 nucleotides agree with TRBD2. V dropped 8 bases and J dropped 9; count of bases not matched to a gene: 10. The CDR3 has 13 residues. Germline CDR1 reads LNHDA; CDR2 reads SQIVND (reference sequence). This CDR3 reads CASCARELGEQFF. In nucleotides, the CDR3 is TGTGCCAGTTGCGCGCGGGAGTTAGGTGAGCAGTTCTTC.

The chain couples TRBV3-1 (or the pseudogene TRBV3-2) to TRBJ2-6, with 7 bases fitting TRBD1. The CDR3 sequence is 15 residues long. Germline V gene data show CDR1 as LGHDT and CDR2 as YNNKEL (reference sequence). The junction had 4 bases not matched to a gene; V was cut back by 8 bases and J by 0 bases. CDR3 sequence: CASAGGSSGANVLTF. In nucleotides, the CDR3 is TGTGCCAGCGCAGGGGGTTCCTCTGGGGCCAACGTCCTGACTTTC.

The genes are TRBV7-8 and TRBJ2-3; D not resolved. The CDR3 loop spans 12 amino acids. CDR1 and CDR2 (germline): SGHVS, FQNEAQ. Trimming left V 5 bases short and J 2 bases short, with 5 bases between. The CDR3 loop reads CASSPDTDTQYF. The CDR3 DNA reads as TGTGCCAGCAGCCCAGACACAGATACGCAGTATTTT.

CDR3 region: CASSPLPAVSSYEQYF. The CDR3 DNA reads TGCGCCAGCAGCCCGCTCCCAGCGGTTAGCTCCTACGAGCAGTACTTC. This rearrangement joins TRBV4-1 to TRBJ2-7; possible D gene TRBD2, 5 bases. Trimming cost V 4 bases and J 0 bases, with 16 bases left between them. Germline values: CDR1 MGHRA, CDR2 YSYEKL. The CDR3 contains 16 residues.